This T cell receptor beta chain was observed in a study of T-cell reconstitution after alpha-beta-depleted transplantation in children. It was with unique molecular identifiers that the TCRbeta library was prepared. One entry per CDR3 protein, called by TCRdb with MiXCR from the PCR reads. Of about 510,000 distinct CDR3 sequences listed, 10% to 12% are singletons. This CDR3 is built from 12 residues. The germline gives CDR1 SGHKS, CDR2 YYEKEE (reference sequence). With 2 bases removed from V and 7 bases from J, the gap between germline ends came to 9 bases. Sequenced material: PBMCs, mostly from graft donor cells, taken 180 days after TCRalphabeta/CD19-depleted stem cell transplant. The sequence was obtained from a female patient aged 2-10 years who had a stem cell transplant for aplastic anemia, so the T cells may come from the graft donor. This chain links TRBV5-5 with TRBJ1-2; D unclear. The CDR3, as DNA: TGTGCCAGCAGCTTACCCGCGGGTGGCTACACCTTC. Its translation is CASSLPAGGYTF.